This TCR beta chain was profiled in a study of read filtering for tumor transcriptome and immune sequencing. Overall study context: The cohort had about 16 men and more than 13 women aged about 45 to 80, mean roughly 66 years. Revised staging placed eight or nine patients in R-ISS I, roughly 17 in II, 7 in III.

The CDR3 spans 14 residues. Trimming at V came to 4 bases and at J to 6 bases, leaving 7 bases not matched to a gene. Germline values: CDR1 SGHRS, CDR2 YFSETQ. This clonotype has just a few counts. From approximately 430 ng of RNA, a library with molecular barcoded alpha/delta and beta/gamma adaptors was made. TCRdb independently ran MiXCR on the reads; one entry per CDR3 protein. The sample lists 40,000 to 50,000 distinct CDR3 sequences, roughly a fifth occurring once. Sampling of bone marrow took place during active disease in every patient. This TCR was recovered from a donor at least 40 years old with multiple myeloma. The rearrangement links TRBV5-1 to TRBJ2-4; 7 bases are shared with TRBD1. Source material: a population of CD138-negative cells sorted from bone marrow. The CDR3 sequence: CASSPRTGGNIQYF. The CDR3 DNA follows: TGCGCCAGCAGCCCAAGGACAGGTGGAAACATTCAGTACTTC.